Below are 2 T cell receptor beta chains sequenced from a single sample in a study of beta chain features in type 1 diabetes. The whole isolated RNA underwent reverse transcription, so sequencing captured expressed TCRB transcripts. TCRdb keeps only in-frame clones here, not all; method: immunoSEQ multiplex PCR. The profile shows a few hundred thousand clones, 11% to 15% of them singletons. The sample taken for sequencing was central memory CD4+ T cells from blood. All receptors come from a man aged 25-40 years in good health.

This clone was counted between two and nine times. The CDR3 bases are TGTGCCAGCAGCTTAGGTGTGTGGGGGACCGGCGATGAGCAGTTCTTC. Amino acids: CASSLGVWGTGDEQFF. The chain combines TRBV7-2 with TRBJ2-1; D possibly uses TRBD1 or TRBD2 (5 bases each). The CDR3 is 16 amino acids. V lost 1 base and J 8 bases, leaving 18 bases between the germline ends. The germline V gene encodes CDR1 SGHTA and CDR2 FQGNSA.

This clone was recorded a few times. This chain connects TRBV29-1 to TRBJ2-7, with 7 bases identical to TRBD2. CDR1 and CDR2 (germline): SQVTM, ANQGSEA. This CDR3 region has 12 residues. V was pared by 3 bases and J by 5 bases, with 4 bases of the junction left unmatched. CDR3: CSVDAGVDEQYF. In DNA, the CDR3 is TGCAGCGTTGATGCGGGGGTGGACGAGCAGTACTTC.